This T cell receptor (beta chain) is drawn from a study of blood T cell repertoires in COVID-19. This CDR3 is 15 amino acids long. Trimming took 5 bases from V and 2 from J; bases not matched to a gene: 9. CDR1 and CDR2 (germline): SGHAT, FQNNGV. The data were produced by immunoSEQ multiplex PCR, yet TCRdb's version contains in-frame clones alone and is incomplete. The table shows 200,000 to 250,000 clones, with over 70% occurring only once. This clone was seen more than once but under ten times. The TCR originated in a woman between 65 and 79 years old with acute or convalescent COVID-19. Sequencing was performed on peripheral blood. The gene calls are TRBV11-2 and TRBJ2-7; TRBD1 matches 7 bases. CDR3 residues: CASSRNTGVPYEQYF. Here the CDR3 DNA reads TGTGCCAGCAGCCGCAACACAGGGGTACCCTACGAGCAGTACTTC.